The T cell receptor beta chain described here comes from a study of technical replicates of blood from a few donors. The V gene's germline CDR1 is MNHEY and CDR2 SMNVEV (reference sequence). The CDR3 totals 16 residues. Trimming shortened V by 3 bases and J by 3 bases, and 16 bases separated the two germline ends. Assay used: immunoSEQ multiplex PCR; TCRdb lists only in-frame clones, some missing. The sample has about 15,000 clones, roughly 80% seen once. The chain links TRBV27 to TRBJ2-3, with D tentatively TRBD1 (6 bases). The source of this sequence is a human donor in good health. The sample comprised PBMCs. The CDR3 reads CASSFNRESSTDTQYF. CDR3 coding DNA: TGTGCCAGCAGTTTCAACAGGGAGTCGTCTACAGATACGCAGTATTTT.